The 16 T cell receptor beta chains in this list originate from one sample, sequenced in a study of cytomegalovirus exposure and HLA in healthy donors. 60 Vbeta and 13 Jbeta primers were used in PCR. Libraries were prepared by immunoSEQ multiplex PCR; TCRdb keeps only in-frame clonotypes and omits some of them. The sample records around 180,000 clones, 80% to 90% being singletons. The sample taken for sequencing was PBMCs. Receptors originate from a girl aged 5-17 years in good health and CMV-seropositive.

The rearrangement uses TRBV18 and TRBJ2-1, with D perhaps TRBD2 (6 bases). CDR3 length equals 14 residues. Germline CDR1 reads KGHSH; CDR2 reads LQKENI. Trimming cost V 3 bases and J 9 bases, with 15 bases left between them. CDR3 loop: CASSPGAGPGEQFF. The CDR3 DNA reads as TGTGCCAGCTCACCGGGTGCGGGGCCCGGTGAGCAGTTCTTC.

As to this clone: The junction shows a germline mismatch at one end, possibly a read error. V and J are TRBV7-7 and TRBJ2-5, with 14 positions matching TRBD2. The germline V gene encodes CDR1 SSHAT and CDR2 FNYEAQ (reference sequence). The CDR3 spans 16 residues. The CDR3 protein is CASSTGLAGGSETQYF. CDR3 coding DNA: TGTGCTAGCAGCACCGGACTAGCGGGGGGCTCGGAGACCCAGTACTTC.

The chain uses TRBV10-3 and TRBJ1-6, with D unresolved. Looked up from germline, CDR1 is ENHRY and CDR2 is SYGVKD. The CDR3 is made up of 15 amino acids. Trimming stripped 1 base from V and 7 bases from J, with 11 bases between. The CDR3 sequence: CAISEFLGANSPLHF. DNA for the CDR3: TGTGCCATCAGTGAGTTCTTGGGCGCCAATTCACCCCTCCACTTT.

The V and J genes are TRBV6-6 and TRBJ1-5; possible D gene TRBD1, 6 bases. V lost 4 bases and J lost 5, with 15 bases in between. This CDR3 is 15 amino acids long. Germline CDR1 MNHNY, CDR2 SVGAGI (reference sequence). The CDR3 nucleotides read TGTGCCAGCAGTTCTACCGACAGGCTTTATCAGCCCCAGCATTTT. This encodes CASSSTDRLYQPQHF.

V gene TRBV2 combines with J gene TRBJ2-7, with TRBD2 as a possible D gene (6 bases). Trimming shortened V by 7 bases and J by 0 bases, and 10 bases separated the two germline ends. Germline V CDR1 and CDR2: SNHLY, FYNNEI. This CDR3 region has 13 residues. CDR3 in amino acids: CASTGGDSYEQYF. The CDR3 DNA reads as TGTGCCAGCACCGGAGGGGACTCCTACGAGCAGTACTTC.

The rearrangement joins TRBV7-6 to TRBJ1-1; tentative D call: TRBD1 (5 bases). The CDR3 is made up of 14 amino acids. Germline values: CDR1 SGHVS, CDR2 FNYEAQ. V dropped 2 bases and J dropped 0 bases, with 7 bases sitting between them. The CDR3 DNA reads as TGTGCCAGCAGCTTAAAACAGGTGAACACTGAAGCTTTCTTT. Its translation: CASSLKQVNTEAFF.

V usage is TRBV4-1 and J usage is TRBJ2-5, with TRBD1 as a possible D gene (5 bases). Between the trimmed V and J ends, which lost 5 bases and 3 bases, there was a span of 16 bases. The germline CDR1 and CDR2 sequences are MGHRA and YSYEKL. The CDR3 loop spans 15 amino acids. The CDR3 DNA follows: TGCGCCAGCAGCTATTCGCCAGGGAAGGAAGAGACCCAGTACTTC. It codes for CASSYSPGKEETQYF.

This clone has just one count. V usage is TRBV9 and J usage is TRBJ2-3, with 8 positions matching TRBD1. Germline assignment: CDR1 SGDLS and CDR2 YYNGEE. The CDR3 has 18 residues. J lost 3 bases, V lost 2 bases, and 14 bases had no gene match. The CDR3 loop is CASSVSLNRGDRTDTQYF. In DNA, the CDR3 is TGTGCCAGCAGCGTCTCTCTGAACAGGGGGGATAGAACAGATACGCAGTATTTT.

V gene TRBV7-2 combines with J gene TRBJ2-3; 9 nucleotides line up with TRBD2. V lost 5 bases and J lost 2; bases outside the gene matches: 8. Looked up from germline, CDR1 is SGHTA and CDR2 is FQGNSA. The CDR3 contains 16 residues. Written as DNA, the CDR3 is TGTGCCAGCAGCGGAGCGGGGGGTCTTCCCACAGATACGCAGTATTTT. Translated: CASSGAGGLPTDTQYF. The full variable domain, completed using reference TRBV7-2 and TRBJ2-3, is GAGVSQSPSNKVTEKGKDVELRCDPISGHTALYWYRQSLGQGLEFLIYFQGNSAPDKSGLPSDRFSAERTGGSVSTLTIQRTQQEDSAVYLCASSGAGGLPTDTQYFGPGTRLTVL.

In nucleotides, the CDR3 is TGCGCCAGCAGCCCCCAGCAGGGGGCTGAATACGAGCAGTACTTC. Protein sequence: CASSPQQGAEYEQYF. The rearrangement joins TRBV4-1 to TRBJ2-7; 8 nucleotides match TRBD1. Germline trimming cut 4 bases from V and 4 bases from J; bases unmatched to any gene: 9. The CDR3 is 15 residues long. Germline V gene sequence: CDR1 MGHRA, CDR2 YSYEKL.

CDR3 amino acids: CASSSGQRNSPLHF. CDR3 coding DNA: TGCGCCAGCAGCTCAGGACAGCGGAATTCACCCCTCCACTTT. This sequence joins TRBV5-1 and TRBJ1-6, with D perhaps TRBD1 (6 bases). V was trimmed by 3 bases and J by 7 bases, leaving 11 bases between them. Germline-derived CDR1 and CDR2 are SGHRS and YFSETQ. CDR3 length equals 14 residues.

This clone has more than one count but fewer than ten. The chain employs TRBV7-9 and TRBJ1-2; D is possibly TRBD1 (5 bases). CDR3 length: 13 amino acids. Germline assignment: CDR1 SEHNR and CDR2 FQNEAQ (reference sequence). Trimming stripped 4 bases from V and 8 bases from J, with 14 bases between. Here the CDR3 reads CASSSSGEGGYTF. In nucleotides, the CDR3 is TGTGCCAGCAGCTCCTCGGGGGAGGGGGGCTACACCTTC.

This chain connects TRBV2 to TRBJ1-1; D gene unclear. CDR3 length: 11 residues. The germline V gene has CDR1 SNHLY and CDR2 FYNNEI. V dropped 3 bases and J dropped 9 bases, with 8 bases sitting between them. CDR3 DNA sequence: TGTGCCAGCAGTGAGACAAACCAAGCTTTCTTT. Translated, it gives CASSETNQAFF.

The chain employs TRBV5-4 and TRBJ1-4, with a weak D call TRBD1 (6 bases). Germline V gene lookup returns CDR1 SGHNT and CDR2 YYREEE (reference sequence). Deletions cut 0 bases from V and 8 bases from J, with 17 bases between. The CDR3 runs 16 residues. The CDR3 reads CASSLDPTGFGEKLFF. The DNA for the CDR3 is TGTGCCAGCAGCTTGGACCCGACAGGCTTCGGGGAAAAACTGTTTTTT. Looking up the rest from reference TRBV5-4 and TRBJ1-4 gives the full variable domain: ETGVTQSPTHLIKTRGQQVTLRCSSQSGHNTVSWYQQALGQGPQFIFQYYREEENGRGNFPPRFSGLQFPNYSSELNVNALELDDSALYLCASSLDPTGFGEKLFFGSGTQLSVL.

This chain links TRBV5-4 with TRBJ1-2, with 12 bases fitting TRBD1. The CDR3 loop spans 17 amino acids. After removal of 4 bases from V and 2 bases from J, the junction contained 9 bases not matched to a gene. Germline lookup yields CDR1 SGHNT and CDR2 YYREEE (reference sequence). CDR3 coding DNA: TGTGCCAGCAGCCTAGGGACAGGGGGCCTTCTGAACTATGGCTACACCTTC. This encodes CASSLGTGGLLNYGYTF.

This chain connects TRBV5-1 to TRBJ2-1; TRBD2 matches at 7 bases. The CDR3 extends over 13 amino acids. With V trimmed by 2 bases and J by 9 bases, 5 bases remained unmatched. Germline values: CDR1 SGHRS, CDR2 YFSETQ. CDR3 bases: TGCGCCAGCAGCTTTGCTGGGGGGGGTGAGCAGTTCTTC. Residues: CASSFAGGGEQFF.